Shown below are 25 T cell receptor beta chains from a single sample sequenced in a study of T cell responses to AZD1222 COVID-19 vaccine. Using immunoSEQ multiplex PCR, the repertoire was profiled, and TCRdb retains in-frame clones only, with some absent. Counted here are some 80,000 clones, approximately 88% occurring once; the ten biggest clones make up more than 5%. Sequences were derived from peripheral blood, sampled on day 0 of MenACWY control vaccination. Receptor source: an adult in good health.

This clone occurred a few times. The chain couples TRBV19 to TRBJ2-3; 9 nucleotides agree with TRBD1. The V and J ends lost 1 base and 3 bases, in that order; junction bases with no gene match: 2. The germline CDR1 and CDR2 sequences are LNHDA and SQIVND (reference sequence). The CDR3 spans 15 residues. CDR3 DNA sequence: TGTGCCAGTAGTATAGGGGACAGGGTTACAGATACGCAGTATTTT. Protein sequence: CASSIGDRVTDTQYF.

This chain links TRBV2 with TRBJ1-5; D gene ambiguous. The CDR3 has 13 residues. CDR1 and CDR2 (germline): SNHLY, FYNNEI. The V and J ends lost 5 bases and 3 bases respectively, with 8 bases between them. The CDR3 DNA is TGTGCCAGCAGTTGGGGATCCAATCAGCCCCAGCATTTT. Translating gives CASSWGSNQPQHF.

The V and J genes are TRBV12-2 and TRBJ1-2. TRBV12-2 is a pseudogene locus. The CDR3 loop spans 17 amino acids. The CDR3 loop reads CASRLGAPPAGAFGYTF. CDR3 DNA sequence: TGTGCAAGTCGCTTAGGAGCCCCACCAGCCGGGGCTTTTGGCTACACCTTC.

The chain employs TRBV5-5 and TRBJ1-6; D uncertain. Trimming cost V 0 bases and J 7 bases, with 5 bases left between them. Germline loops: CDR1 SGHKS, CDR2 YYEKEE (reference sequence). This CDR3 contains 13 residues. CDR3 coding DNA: TGTGCCAGCAGCTTGGGGACCAATTCACCCCTCCACTTT. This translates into CASSLGTNSPLHF.

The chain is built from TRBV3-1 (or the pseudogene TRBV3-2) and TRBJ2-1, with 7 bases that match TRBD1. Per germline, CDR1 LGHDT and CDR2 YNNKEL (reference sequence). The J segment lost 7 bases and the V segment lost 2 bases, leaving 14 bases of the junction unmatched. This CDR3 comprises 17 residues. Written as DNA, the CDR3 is TGTGCCAGCAGCCAATCTCGGGGTAGGGGGCAGGAAAATGAGCAGTTCTTC. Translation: CASSQSRGRGQENEQFF.

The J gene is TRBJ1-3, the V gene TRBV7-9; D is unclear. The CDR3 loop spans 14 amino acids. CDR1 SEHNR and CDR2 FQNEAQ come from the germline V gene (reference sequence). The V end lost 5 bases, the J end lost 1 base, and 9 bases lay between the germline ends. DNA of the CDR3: TGTGCCAGCAGCCTGTCGACTTCTGGAAACACCATATATTTT. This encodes CASSLSTSGNTIYF.

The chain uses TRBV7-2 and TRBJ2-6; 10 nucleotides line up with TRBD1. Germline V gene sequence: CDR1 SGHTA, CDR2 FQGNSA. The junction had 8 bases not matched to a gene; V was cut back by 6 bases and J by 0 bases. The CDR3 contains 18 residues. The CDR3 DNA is TGTGCCAGCAGACTAGACAGGGGGCTCAGCTCTGGGGCCAACGTCCTGACTTTC. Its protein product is CASRLDRGLSSGANVLTF.

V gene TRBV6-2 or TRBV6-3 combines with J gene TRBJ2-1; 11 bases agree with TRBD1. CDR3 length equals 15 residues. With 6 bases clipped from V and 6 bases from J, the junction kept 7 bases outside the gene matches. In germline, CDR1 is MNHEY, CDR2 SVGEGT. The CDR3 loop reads CASSNPGQGVNEQFF. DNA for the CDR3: TGTGCCAGCAGCAACCCGGGACAGGGGGTCAATGAGCAGTTCTTC.

The CDR3 sequence is CASSGRQRMNTEAFF. The CDR3 nucleotides are TGTGCCAGCAGCGGTCGACAGAGAATGAACACTGAAGCTTTCTTT. The V and J genes are TRBV7-9 and TRBJ1-1; D might be TRBD1 (5 bases). Per germline, CDR1 SEHNR and CDR2 FQNEAQ (reference sequence). The CDR3 covers 15 residues. V lost 5 bases and J lost 0, with 13 bases in between.

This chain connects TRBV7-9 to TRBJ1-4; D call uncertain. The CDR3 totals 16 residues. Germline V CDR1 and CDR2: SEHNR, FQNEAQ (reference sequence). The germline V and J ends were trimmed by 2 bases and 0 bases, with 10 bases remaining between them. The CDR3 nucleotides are TGTGCCAGCAGCTTAAATACCCGTGCAACTAATGAAAAACTGTTTTTT. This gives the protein CASSLNTRATNEKLFF.

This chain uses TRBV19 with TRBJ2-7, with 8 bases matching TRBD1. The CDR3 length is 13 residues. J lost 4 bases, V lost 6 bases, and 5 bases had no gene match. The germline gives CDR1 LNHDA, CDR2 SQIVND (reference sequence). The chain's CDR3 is CASSRDRLYEQYF. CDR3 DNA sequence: TGTGCCAGTAGCCGGGACAGGCTGTACGAGCAGTACTTC. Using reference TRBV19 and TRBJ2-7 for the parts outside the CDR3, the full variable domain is DGGITQSPKYLFRKEGQNVTLSCEQNLNHDAMYWYRQDPGQGLRLIYYSQIVNDFQKGDIAEGYSVSREKKESFPLTVTSAQKNPTAFYLCASSRDRLYEQYFGPGTRLTVT.

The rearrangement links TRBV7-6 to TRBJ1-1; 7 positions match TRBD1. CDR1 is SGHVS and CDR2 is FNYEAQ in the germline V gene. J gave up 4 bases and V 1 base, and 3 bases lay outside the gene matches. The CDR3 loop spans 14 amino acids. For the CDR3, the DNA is TGTGCCAGCAGCTTAGGTGACAGGGTCACTGAAGCTTTCTTT. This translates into CASSLGDRVTEAFF.

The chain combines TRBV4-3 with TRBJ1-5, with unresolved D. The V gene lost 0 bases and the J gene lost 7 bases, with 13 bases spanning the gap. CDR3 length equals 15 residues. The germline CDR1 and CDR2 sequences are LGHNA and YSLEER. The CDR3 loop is CASSQDAGARQPQHF. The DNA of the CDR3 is TGCGCCAGCAGCCAAGACGCAGGTGCTCGGCAGCCCCAGCATTTT.

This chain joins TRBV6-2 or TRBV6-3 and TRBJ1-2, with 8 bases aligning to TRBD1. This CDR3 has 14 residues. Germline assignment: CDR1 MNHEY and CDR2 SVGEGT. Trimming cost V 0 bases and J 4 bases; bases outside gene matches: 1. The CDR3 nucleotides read TGTGCCAGCAGTTACTCTGGACAGGGCTATGGCTACACCTTC. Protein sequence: CASSYSGQGYGYTF.

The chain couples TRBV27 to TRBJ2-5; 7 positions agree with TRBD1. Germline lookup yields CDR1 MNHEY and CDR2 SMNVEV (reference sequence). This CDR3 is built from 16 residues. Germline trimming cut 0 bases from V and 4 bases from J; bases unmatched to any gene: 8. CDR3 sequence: CASSLSRGLLRETQYF. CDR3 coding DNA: TGTGCCAGCAGTTTATCCAGGGGGTTGCTGCGAGAGACCCAGTACTTC.

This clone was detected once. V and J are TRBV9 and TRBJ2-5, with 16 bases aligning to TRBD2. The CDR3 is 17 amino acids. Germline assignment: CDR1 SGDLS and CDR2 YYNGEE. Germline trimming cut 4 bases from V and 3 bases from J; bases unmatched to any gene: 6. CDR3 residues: CASSRGTSGGVEETQYF. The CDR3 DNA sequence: TGTGCCAGCAGCCGCGGGACTAGCGGGGGGGTGGAAGAGACCCAGTACTTC.

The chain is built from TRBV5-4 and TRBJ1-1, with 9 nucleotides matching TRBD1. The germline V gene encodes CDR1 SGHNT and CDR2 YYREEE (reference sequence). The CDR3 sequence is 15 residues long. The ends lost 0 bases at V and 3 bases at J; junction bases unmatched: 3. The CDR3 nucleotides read TGTGCCAGCAGCTTGGGTGGGACAGGGTACACTGAAGCTTTCTTT. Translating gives CASSLGGTGYTEAFF.

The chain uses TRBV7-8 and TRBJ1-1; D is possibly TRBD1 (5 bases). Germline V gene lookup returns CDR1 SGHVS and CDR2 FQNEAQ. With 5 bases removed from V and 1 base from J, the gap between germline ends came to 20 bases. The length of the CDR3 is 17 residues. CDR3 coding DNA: TGTGCCAGCAGCCCCTCGGGACTCCCGGGAGAGAACACTGAAGCTTTCTTT. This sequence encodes CASSPSGLPGENTEAFF.

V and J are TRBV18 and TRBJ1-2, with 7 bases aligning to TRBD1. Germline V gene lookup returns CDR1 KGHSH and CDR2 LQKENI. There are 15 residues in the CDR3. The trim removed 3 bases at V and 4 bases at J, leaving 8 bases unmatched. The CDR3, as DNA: TGTGCCAGCTCACCGAACCCCGGGACAGCCTATGGCTACACCTTC. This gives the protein CASSPNPGTAYGYTF.

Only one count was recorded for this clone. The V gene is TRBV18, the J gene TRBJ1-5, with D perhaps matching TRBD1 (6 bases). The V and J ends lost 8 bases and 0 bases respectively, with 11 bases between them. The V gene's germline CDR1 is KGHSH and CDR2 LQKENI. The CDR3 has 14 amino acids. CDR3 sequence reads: CASTGTYSNQPQHF. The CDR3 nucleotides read TGTGCCAGCACAGGGACCTATAGCAATCAGCCCCAGCATTTT.

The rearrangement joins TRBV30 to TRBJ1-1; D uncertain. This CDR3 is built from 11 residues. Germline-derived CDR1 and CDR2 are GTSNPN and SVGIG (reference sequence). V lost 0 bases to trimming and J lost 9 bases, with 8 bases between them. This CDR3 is CAWSVESQAFF. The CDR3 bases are TGTGCCTGGAGTGTGGAGTCCCAAGCTTTCTTT.

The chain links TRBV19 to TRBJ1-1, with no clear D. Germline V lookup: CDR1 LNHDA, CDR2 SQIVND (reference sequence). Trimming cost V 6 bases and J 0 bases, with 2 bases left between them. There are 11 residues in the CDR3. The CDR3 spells CASSMNTEAFF. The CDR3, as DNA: TGTGCCAGTAGCATGAACACTGAAGCTTTCTTT.

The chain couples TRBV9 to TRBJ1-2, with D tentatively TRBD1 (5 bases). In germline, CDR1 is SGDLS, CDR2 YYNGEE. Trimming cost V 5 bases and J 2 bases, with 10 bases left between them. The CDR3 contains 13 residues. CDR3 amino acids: CASSRDSNYGYTF. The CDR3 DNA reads TGTGCCAGCAGTCGCGACAGCAACTATGGCTACACCTTC.

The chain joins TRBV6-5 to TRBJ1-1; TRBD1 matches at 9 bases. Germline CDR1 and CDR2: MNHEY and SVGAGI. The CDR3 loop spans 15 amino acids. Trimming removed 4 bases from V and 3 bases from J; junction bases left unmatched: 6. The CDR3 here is CASSFVDRGDTEAFF. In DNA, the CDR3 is TGTGCCAGCAGTTTCGTGGACAGGGGAGACACTGAAGCTTTCTTT.

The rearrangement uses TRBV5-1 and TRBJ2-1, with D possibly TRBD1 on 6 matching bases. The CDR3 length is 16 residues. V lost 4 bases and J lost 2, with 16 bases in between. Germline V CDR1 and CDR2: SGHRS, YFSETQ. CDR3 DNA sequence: TGCGCCAGCAGCCCGGAACAGGGTTTCACCTACAATGAGCAGTTCTTC. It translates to CASSPEQGFTYNEQFF.